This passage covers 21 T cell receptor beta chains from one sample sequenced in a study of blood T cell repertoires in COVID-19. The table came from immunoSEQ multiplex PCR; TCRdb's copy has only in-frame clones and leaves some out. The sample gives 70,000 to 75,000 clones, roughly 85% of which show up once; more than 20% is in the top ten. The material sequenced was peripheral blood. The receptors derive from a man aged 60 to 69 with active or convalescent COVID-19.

The CDR3 loop reads CASSGDELAGHEQFF. The CDR3 DNA is TGTGCCAGCAGCGGGGACGAATTAGCGGGGCATGAGCAGTTCTTC. V gene TRBV9 combines with J gene TRBJ2-1, with 8 bases identical to TRBD2. Germline CDR1 is SGDLS and CDR2 is YYNGEE. The CDR3 is made up of 15 amino acids. The ends lost 3 bases at V and 8 bases at J; junction bases unmatched: 10.

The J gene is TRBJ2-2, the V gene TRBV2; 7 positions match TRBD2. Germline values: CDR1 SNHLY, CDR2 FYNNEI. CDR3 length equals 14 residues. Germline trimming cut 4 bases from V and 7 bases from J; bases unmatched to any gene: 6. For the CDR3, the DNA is TGTGCCAGCAGTGGCACTAGCGCGGTCGGGGAGCTGTTTTTT. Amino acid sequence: CASSGTSAVGELFF.

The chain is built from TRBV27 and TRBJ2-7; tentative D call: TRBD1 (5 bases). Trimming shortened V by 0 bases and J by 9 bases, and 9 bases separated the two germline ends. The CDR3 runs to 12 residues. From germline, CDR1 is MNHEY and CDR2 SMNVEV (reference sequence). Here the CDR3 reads CASSLSGARQYF. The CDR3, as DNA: TGTGCCAGCAGTTTATCTGGGGCCAGGCAGTACTTC.

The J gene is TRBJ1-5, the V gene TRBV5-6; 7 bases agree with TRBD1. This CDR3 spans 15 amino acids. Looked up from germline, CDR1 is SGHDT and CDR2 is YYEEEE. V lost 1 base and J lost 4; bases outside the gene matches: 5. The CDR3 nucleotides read TGTGCCAGCAGCTTGTTGTCAGGGGGGAATCAGCCCCAGCATTTT. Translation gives CASSLLSGGNQPQHF.

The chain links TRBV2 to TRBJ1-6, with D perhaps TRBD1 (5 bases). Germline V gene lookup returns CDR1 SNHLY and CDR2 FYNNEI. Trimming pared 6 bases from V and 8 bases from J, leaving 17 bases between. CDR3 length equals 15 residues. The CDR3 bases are TGTGCCAGCAGGGCCAGTTTGGGGGGTGATTCACCCCTCCACTTT. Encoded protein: CASRASLGGDSPLHF.

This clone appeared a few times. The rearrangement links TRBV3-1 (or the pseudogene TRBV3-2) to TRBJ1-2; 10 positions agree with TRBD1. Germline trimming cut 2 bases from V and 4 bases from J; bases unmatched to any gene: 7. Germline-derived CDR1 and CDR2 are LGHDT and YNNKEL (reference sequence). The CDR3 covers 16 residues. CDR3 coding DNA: TGTGCCAGCAGCCAACTCGGGACAGGGGAAGGCTATGGCTACACCTTC. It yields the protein CASSQLGTGEGYGYTF.

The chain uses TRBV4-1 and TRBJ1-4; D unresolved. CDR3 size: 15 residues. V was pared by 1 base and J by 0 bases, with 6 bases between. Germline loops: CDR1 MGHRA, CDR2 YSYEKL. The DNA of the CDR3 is TGCGCCAGCAGCCAAGCGGTTACAACTAATGAAAAACTGTTTTTT. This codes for CASSQAVTTNEKLFF.

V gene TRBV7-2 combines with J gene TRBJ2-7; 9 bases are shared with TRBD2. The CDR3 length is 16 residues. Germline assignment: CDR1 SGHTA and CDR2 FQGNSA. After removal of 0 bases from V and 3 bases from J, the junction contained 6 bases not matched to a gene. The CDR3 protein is CASSLAASGDIYEQYF. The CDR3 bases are TGTGCCAGCAGCTTAGCCGCTAGCGGGGATATCTACGAGCAGTACTTC.

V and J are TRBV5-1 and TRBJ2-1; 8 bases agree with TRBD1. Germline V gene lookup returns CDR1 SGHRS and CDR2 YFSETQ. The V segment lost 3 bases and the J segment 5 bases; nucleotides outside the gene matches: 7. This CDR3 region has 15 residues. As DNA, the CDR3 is TGCGCCAGCAGCTCCACGGACAGGGAAAACAATGAGCAGTTCTTC. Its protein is CASSSTDRENNEQFF.

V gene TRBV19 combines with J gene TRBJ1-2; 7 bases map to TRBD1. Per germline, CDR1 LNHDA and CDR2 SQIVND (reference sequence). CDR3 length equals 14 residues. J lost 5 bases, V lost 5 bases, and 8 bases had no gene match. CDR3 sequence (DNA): TGTGCCAGTAGTCTAGGGACAGCGGTTTATGGCTACACCTTC. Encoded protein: CASSLGTAVYGYTF.

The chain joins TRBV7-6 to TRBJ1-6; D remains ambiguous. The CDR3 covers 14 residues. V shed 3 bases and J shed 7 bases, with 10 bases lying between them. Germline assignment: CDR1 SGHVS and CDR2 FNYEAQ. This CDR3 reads CASSLYHANSPLHF. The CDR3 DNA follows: TGTGCCAGCAGCTTGTATCATGCGAATTCACCCCTCCACTTT.

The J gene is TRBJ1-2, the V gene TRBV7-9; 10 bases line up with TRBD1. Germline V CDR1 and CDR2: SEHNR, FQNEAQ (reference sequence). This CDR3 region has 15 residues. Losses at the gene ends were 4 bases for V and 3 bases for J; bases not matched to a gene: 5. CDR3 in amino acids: CASSSQGTGDYGYTF. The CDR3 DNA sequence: TGTGCCAGCAGCTCCCAGGGGACAGGGGACTATGGCTACACCTTC.

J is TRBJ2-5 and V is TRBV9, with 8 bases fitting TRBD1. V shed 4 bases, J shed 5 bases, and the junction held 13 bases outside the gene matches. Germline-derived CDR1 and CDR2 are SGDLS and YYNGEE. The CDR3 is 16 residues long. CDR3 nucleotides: TGTGCCAGCAGCCCGACGACAGGGGCTTGGAGTGAGACCCAGTACTTC. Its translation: CASSPTTGAWSETQYF.

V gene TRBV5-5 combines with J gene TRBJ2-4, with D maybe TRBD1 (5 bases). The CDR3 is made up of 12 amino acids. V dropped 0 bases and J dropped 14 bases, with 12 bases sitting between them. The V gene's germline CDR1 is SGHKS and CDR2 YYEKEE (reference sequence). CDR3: CASSLVGDYEYF. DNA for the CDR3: TGTGCCAGCAGCTTGGTAGGGGATTATGAGTACTTC.

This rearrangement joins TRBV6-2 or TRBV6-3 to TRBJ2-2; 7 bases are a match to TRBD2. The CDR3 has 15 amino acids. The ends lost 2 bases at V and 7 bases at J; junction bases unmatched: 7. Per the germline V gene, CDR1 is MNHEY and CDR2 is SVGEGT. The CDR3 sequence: CASSYRPSGVGELFF. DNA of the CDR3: TGTGCCAGCAGTTACCGCCCGAGCGGGGTCGGGGAGCTGTTTTTT.

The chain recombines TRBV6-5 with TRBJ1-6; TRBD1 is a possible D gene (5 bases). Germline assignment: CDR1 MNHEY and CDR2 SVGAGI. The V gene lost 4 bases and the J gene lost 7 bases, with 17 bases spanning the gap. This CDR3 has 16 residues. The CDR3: CASSFATGLRNSPLHF. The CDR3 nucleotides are TGTGCCAGCAGTTTTGCAACGGGACTGAGAAATTCACCCCTCCACTTT.

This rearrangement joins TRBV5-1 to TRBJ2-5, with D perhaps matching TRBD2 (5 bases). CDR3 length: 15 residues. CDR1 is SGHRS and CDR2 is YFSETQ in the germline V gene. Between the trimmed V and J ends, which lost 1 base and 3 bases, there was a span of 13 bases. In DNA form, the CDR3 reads TGCGCCAGCAGCTTGTTAGGCGGGCCAGAAGAGACCCAGTACTTC. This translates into CASSLLGGPEETQYF.

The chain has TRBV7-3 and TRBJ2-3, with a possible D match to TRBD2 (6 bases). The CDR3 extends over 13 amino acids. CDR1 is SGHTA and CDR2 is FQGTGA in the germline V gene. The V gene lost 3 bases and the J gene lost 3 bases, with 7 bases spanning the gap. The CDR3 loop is CASSFGRTDTQYF. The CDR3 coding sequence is TGTGCCAGCAGCTTTGGGAGGACAGATACGCAGTATTTT.

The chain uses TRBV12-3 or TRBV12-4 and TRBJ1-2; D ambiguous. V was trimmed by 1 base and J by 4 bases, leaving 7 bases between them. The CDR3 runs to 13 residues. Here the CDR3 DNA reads TGTGCCAGCAGTTTAGGCCAGATCTATGGCTACACCTTC. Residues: CASSLGQIYGYTF.

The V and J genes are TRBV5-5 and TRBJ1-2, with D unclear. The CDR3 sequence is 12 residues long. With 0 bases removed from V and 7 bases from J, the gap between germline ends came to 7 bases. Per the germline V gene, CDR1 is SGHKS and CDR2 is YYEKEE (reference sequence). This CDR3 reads CASSLDVGGYTF. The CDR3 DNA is TGTGCCAGCAGCTTGGACGTCGGTGGCTACACCTTC. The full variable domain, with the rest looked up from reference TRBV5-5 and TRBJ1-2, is DAGVTQSPTHLIKTRGQQVTLRCSPISGHKSVSWYQQVLGQGPQFIFQYYEKEERGRGNFPDRFSARQFPNYSSELNVNALLLGDSALYLCASSLDVGGYTFGSGTRLTVV.

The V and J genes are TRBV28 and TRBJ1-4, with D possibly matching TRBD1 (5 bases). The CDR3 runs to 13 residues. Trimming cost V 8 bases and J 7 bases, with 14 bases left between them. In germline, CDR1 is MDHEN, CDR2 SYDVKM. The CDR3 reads CASGEPGIEKLFF. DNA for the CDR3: TGTGCCAGCGGGGAACCAGGGATTGAAAAACTGTTTTTT.